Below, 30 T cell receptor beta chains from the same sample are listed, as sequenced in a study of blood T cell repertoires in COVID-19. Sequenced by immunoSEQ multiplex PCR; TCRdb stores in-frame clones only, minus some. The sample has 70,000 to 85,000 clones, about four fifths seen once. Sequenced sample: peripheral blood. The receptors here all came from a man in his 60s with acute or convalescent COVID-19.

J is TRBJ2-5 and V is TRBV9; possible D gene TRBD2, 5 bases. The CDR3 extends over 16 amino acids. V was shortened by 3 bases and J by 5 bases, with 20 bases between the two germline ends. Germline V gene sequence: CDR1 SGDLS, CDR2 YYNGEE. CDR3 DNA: TGTGCCAGCAGCGGAGCCCGGACGGCCGCGGGTGAGACCCAGTACTTC. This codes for CASSGARTAAGETQYF.

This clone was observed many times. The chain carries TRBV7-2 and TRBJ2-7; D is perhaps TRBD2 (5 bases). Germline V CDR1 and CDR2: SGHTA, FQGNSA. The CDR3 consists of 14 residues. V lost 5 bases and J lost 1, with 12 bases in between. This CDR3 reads CASSRTLGSYEQYF. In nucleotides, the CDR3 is TGTGCCAGCAGCCGGACTCTAGGTTCCTACGAGCAGTACTTC.

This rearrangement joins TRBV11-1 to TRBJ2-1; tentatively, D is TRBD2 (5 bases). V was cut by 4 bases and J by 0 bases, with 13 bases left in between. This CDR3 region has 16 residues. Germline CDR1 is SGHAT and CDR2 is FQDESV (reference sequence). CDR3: CASSSRAASSYNEQFF. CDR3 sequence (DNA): TGTGCCAGCAGCTCCCGAGCGGCAAGCTCCTACAATGAGCAGTTCTTC. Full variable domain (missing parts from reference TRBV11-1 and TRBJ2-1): EAEVAQSPRYKITEKSQAVAFWCDPISGHATLYWYRQILGQGPELLVQFQDESVVDDSQLPKDRFSAERLKGVDSTLKIQPAELGDSAMYLCASSSRAASSYNEQFFGPGTRLTVL.

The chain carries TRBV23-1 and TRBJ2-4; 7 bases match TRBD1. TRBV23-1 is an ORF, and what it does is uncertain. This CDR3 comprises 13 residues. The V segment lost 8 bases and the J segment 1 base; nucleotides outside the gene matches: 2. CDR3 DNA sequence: TGCGCCAGCGCGGACAGGGCCAAAAACATTCAGTACTTC. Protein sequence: CASADRAKNIQYF.

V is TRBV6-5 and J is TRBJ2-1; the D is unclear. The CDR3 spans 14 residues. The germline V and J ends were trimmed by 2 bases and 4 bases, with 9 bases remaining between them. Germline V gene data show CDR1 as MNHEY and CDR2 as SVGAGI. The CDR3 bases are TGTGCCAGCAGTTACCGACCAGGTTACAATGAGCAGTTCTTC. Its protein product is CASSYRPGYNEQFF.

In DNA form, the CDR3 reads TGTGCCAGCAGTCACGCCCGGGGCGGGAGGTTCGTCAATGAGCAGTTCTTC. Translating it yields CASSHARGGRFVNEQFF. The chain uses TRBV7-9 and TRBJ2-1; TRBD2 matches at 8 bases. Germline-derived CDR1 and CDR2 are SEHNR and FQNEAQ (reference sequence). V was pared by 6 bases and J by 6 bases, with 16 bases of the junction left unmatched. The CDR3 runs to 17 residues.

The CDR3 spells CATSDPGEYQETQYF. The CDR3 DNA follows: TGTGCCACCAGTGACCCAGGGGAGTACCAAGAGACCCAGTACTTC. The chain recombines TRBV24-1 with TRBJ2-5, with D perhaps matching TRBD1 (6 bases). Germline V CDR1 and CDR2: KGHDR, SFDVKD. The CDR3 loop spans 15 amino acids. The ends were cut back, 4 bases at V and 0 bases at J, with 11 bases in the middle.

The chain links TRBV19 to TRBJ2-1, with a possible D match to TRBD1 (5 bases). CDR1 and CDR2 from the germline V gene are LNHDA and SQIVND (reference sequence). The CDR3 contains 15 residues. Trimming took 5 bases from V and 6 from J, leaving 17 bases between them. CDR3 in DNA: TGTGCCAGTAGTGTACATGGACAAGTCCGCAATGAGCAGTTCTTC. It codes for CASSVHGQVRNEQFF.

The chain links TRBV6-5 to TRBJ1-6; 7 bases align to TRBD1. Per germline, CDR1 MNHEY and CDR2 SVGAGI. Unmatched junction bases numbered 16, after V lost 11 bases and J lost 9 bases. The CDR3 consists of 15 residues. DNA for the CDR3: TGTGCCGCTGGCACCCGGGACAGACTTGTTTCACCCCTCCACTTT. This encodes CAAGTRDRLVSPLHF.

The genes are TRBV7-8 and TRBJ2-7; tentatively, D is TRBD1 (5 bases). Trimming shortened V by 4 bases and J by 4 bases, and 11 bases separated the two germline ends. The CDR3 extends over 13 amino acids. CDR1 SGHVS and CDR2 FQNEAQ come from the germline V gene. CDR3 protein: CASSSDTLYEQYF. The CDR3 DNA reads TGTGCCAGCAGCTCGGACACGTTATACGAGCAGTACTTC.

CDR3 loop: CASSEEGVSYNEQFF. CDR3 bases: TGTGCCAGCAGTGAAGAGGGAGTCTCCTACAATGAGCAGTTCTTC. V is TRBV6-1 and J is TRBJ2-1; D is possibly TRBD2 (5 bases). CDR3 size: 15 residues. V dropped 1 base and J dropped 0 bases, with 7 bases sitting between them. The germline CDR1 and CDR2 sequences are MNHNS and SASEGT.

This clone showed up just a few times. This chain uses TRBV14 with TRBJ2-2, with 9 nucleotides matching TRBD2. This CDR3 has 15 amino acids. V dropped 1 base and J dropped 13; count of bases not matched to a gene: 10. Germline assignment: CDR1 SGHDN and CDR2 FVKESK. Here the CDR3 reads CASSQAALAGYGLFF. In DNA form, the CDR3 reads TGTGCCAGCAGCCAAGCGGCTCTAGCGGGATACGGGCTGTTTTTT.

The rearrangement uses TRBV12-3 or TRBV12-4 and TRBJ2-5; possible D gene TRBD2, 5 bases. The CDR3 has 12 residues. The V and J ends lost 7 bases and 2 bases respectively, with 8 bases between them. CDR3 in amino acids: CASNRGQETQYF. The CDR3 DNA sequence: TGTGCCAGCAACCGGGGACAAGAGACCCAGTACTTC.

The CDR3 spells CASSLTAGTQYF. For the CDR3, the DNA is TGTGCCAGCAGCTTAACCGCGGGTACGCAGTATTTT. The rearrangement uses TRBV7-3 and TRBJ2-3; perhaps TRBD2 as D (5 bases). Germline CDR1 SGHTA, CDR2 FQGTGA. The CDR3 has 12 amino acids. Trimming left V 0 bases short and J 8 bases short, with 6 bases between.

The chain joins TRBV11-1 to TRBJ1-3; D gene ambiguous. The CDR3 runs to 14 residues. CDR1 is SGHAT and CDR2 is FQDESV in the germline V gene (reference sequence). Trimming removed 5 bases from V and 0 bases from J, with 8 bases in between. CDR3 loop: CASSPTSSGNTIYF. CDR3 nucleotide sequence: TGTGCCAGCAGCCCGACTAGCTCTGGAAACACCATATATTTT.

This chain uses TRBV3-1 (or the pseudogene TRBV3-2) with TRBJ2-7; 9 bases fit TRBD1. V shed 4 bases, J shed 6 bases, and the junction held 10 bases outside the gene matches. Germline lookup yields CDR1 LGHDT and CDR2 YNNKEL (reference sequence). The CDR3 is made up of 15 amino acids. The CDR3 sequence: CASSPRDRAVGEQYF. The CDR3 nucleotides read TGTGCCAGCAGCCCCCGGGACAGGGCAGTTGGCGAGCAGTACTTC.

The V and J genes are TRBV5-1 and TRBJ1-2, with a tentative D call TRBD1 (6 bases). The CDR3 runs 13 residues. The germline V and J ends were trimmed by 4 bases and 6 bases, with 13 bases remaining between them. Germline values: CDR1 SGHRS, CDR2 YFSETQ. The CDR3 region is CASSGQGSDGYTF. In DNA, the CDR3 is TGCGCCAGCAGCGGGCAGGGGTCGGATGGCTACACCTTC.

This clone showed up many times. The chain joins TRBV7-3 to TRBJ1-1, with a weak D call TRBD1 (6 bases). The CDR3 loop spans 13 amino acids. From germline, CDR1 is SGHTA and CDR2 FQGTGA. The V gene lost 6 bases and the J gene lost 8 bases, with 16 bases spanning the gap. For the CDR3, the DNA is TGTGCCAGCAGACAAGACTATACAGGGGAAGCTTTCTTT. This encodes CASRQDYTGEAFF.

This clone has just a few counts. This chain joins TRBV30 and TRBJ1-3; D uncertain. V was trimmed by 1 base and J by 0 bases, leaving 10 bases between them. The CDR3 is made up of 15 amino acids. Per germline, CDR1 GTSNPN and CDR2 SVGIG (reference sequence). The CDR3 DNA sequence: TGTGCCTGGAGTGAACAGATTCTCTCTGGAAACACCATATATTTT. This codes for CAWSEQILSGNTIYF.

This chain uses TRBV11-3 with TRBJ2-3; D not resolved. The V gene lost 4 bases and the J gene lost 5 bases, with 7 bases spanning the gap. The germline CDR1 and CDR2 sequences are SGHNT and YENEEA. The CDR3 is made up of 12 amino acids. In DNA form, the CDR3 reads TGTGCCAGCAGCTCTTCGGGAGATACGCAGTATTTT. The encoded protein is CASSSSGDTQYF.

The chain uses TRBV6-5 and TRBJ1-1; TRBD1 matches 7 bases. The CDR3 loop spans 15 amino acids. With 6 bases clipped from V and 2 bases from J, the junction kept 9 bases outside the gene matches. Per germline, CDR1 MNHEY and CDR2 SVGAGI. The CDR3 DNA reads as TGTGCCAGCAGATCCACAGGGGCAGGCAACACTGAAGCTTTCTTT. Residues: CASRSTGAGNTEAFF.

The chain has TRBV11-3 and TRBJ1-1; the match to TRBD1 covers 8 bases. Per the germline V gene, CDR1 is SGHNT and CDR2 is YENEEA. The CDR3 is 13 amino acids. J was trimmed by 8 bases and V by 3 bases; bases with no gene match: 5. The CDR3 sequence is CASSFGQGLEAFF. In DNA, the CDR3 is TGTGCCAGCAGCTTCGGACAGGGTCTCGAAGCTTTCTTT. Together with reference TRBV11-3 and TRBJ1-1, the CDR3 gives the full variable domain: EAGVVQSPRYKIIEKKQPVAFWCNPISGHNTLYWYLQNLGQGPELLIRYENEEAVDDSQLPKDRFSAERLKGVDSTLKIQPAELGDSAVYLCASSFGQGLEAFFGQGTRLTVV.

The CDR3 nucleotides read TGTGCCAGCAGTGACGCCCGGGGTGGATATCAGCCCCAGCATTTT. This sequence encodes CASSDARGGYQPQHF. This chain connects TRBV25-1 to TRBJ1-5; D gene unclear. The CDR3 spans 15 residues. The germline V and J ends were trimmed by 3 bases and 5 bases, with 14 bases remaining between them. Germline lookup yields CDR1 MGHDK and CDR2 SYGVNS.

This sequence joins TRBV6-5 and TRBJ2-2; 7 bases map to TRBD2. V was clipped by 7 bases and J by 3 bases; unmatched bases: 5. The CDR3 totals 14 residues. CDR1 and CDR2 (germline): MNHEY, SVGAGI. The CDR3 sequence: CASTGTIYTGELFF. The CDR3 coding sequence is TGTGCCAGCACCGGGACTATTTACACCGGGGAGCTGTTTTTT.

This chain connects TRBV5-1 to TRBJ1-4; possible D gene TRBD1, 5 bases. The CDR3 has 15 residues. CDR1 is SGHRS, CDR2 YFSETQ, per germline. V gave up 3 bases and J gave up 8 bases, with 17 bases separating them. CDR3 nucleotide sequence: TGCGCCAGCAGCTCGACAACGTCAGGGAGGGAAAAACTGTTTTTT. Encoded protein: CASSSTTSGREKLFF.

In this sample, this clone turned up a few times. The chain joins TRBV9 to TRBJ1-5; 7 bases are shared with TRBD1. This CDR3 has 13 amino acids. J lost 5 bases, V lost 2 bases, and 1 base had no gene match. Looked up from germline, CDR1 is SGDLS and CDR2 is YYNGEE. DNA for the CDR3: TGTGCCAGCAGCGTCCAGGGGGATCAGCCCCAGCATTTT. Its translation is CASSVQGDQPQHF.

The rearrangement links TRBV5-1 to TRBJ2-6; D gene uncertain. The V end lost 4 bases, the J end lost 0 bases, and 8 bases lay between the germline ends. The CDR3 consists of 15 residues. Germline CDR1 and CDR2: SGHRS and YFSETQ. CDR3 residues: CASSTPNSGANVLTF. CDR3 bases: TGCGCCAGCAGCACTCCGAACTCTGGGGCCAACGTCCTGACTTTC.

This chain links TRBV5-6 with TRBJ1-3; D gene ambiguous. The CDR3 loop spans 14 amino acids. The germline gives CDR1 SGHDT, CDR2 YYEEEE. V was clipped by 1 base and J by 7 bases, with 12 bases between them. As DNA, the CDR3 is TGTGCCAGCAGCTTGAGAAGGGAGGCGAACACCATATATTTT. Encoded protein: CASSLRREANTIYF. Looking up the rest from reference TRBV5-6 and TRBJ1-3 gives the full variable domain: DAGVTQSPTHLIKTRGQQVTLRCSPKSGHDTVSWYQQALGQGPQFIFQYYEEEERQRGNFPDRFSGHQFPNYSSELNVNALLLGDSALYLCASSLRREANTIYFGEGSWLTVV.

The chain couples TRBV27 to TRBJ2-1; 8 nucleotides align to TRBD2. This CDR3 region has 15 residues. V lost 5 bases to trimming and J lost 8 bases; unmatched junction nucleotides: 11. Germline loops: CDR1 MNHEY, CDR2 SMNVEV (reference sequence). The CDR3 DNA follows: TGTGCCAGCAGTCGATCAAGCGGGAGAGGTTATGAGCAGTTCTTC. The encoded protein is CASSRSSGRGYEQFF.

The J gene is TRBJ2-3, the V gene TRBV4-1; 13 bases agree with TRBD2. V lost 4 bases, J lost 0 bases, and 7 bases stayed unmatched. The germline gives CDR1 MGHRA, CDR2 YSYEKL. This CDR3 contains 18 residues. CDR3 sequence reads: CASSLSGTSGISTDTQYF. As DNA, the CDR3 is TGCGCCAGCAGCCTCAGCGGGACTAGCGGGATAAGCACAGATACGCAGTATTTT.